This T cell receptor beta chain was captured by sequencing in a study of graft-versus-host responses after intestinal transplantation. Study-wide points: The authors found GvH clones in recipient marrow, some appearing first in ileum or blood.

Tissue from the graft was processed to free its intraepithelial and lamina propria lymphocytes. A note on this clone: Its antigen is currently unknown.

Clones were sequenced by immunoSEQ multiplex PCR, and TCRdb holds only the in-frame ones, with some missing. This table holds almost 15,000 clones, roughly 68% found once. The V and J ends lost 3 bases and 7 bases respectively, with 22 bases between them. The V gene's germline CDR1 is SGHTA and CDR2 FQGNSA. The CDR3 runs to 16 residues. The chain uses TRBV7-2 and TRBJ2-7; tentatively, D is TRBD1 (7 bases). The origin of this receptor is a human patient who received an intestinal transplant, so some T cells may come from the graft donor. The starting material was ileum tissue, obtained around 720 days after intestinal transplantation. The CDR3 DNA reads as TGTGCCAGCAGCTTCTCCCCTATAGCAGGGGGGAGGGAGCAGTACTTC. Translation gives CASSFSPIAGGREQYF.